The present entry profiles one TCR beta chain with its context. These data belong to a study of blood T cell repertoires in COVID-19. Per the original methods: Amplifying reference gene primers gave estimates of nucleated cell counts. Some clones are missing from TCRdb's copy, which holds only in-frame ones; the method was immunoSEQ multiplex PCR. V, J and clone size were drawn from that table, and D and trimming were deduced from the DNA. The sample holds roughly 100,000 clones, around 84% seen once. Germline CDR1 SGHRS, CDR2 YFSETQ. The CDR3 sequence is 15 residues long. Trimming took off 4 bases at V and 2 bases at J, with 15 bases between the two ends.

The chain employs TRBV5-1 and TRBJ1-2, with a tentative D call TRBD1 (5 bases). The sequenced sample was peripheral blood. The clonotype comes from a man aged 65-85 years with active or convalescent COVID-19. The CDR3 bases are TGCGCCAGCAGCCGGGCGGTACAGGCGAACTATGGCTACACCTTC. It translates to CASSRAVQANYGYTF.